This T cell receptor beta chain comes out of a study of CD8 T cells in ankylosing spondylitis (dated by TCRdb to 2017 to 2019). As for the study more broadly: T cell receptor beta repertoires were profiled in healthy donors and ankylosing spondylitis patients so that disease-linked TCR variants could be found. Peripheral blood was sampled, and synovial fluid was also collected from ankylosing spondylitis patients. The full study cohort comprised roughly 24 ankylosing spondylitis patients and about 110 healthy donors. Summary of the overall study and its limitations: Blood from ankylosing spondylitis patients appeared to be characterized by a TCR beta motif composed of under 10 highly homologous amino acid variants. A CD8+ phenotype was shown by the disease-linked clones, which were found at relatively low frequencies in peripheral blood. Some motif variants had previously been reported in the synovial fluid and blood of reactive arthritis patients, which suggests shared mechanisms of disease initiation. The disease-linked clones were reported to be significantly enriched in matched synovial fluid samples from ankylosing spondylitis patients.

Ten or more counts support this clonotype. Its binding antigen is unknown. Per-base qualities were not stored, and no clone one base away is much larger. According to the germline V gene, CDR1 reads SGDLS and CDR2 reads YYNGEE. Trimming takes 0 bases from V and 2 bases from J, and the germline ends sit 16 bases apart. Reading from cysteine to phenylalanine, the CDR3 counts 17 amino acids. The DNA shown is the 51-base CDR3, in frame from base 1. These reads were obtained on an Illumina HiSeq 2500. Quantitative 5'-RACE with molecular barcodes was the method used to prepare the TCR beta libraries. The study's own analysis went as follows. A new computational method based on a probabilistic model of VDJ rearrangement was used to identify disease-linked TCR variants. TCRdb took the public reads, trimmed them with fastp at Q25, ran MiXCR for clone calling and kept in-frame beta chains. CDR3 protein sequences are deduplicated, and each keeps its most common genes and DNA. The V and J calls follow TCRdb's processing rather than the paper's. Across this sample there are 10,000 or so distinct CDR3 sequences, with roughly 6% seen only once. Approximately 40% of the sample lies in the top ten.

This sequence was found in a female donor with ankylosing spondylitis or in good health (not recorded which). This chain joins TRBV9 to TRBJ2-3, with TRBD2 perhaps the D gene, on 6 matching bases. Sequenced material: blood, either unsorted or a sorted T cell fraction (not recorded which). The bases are TGTGCCAGCAGCGTAGCTTCTGCGCGGGGTGCCACAGATACGCAGTATTTT. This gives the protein CASSVASARGATDTQYF. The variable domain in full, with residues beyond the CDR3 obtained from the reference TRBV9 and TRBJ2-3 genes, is DSGVTQTPKHLITATGQRVTLRCSPRSGDLSVYWYQQSLDQGLQFLIQYYNGEERAKGNILERFSAQQFPDLHSELNLSSLELGDSALYFCASSVASARGATDTQYFGPGTRLTVL.